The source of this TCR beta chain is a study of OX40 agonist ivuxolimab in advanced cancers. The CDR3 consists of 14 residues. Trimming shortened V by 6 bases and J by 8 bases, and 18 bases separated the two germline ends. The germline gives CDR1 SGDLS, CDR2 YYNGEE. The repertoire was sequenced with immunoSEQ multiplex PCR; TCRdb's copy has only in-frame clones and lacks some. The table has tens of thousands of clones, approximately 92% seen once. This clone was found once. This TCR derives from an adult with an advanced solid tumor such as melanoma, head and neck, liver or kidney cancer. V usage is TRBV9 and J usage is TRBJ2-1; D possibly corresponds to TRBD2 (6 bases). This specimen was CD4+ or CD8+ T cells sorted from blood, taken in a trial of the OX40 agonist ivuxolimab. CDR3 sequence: CASTLGGSSDEQFF. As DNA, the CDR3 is TGTGCCAGCACCTTAGGAGGGTCGTCCGATGAGCAGTTCTTC. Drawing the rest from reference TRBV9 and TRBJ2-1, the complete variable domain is DSGVTQTPKHLITATGQRVTLRCSPRSGDLSVYWYQQSLDQGLQFLIQYYNGEERAKGNILERFSAQQFPDLHSELNLSSLELGDSALYFCASTLGGSSDEQFFGPGTRLTVL.